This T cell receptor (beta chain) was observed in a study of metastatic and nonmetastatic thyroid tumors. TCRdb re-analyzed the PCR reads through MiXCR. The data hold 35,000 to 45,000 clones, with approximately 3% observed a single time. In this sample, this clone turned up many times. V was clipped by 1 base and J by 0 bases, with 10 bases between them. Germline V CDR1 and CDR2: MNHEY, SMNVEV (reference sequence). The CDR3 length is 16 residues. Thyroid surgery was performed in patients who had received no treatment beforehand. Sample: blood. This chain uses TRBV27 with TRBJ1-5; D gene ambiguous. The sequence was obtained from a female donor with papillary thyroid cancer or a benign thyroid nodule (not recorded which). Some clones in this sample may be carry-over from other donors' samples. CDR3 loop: CASSLYPPGSNQPQHF. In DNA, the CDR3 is TGTGCCAGCAGTTTATACCCCCCGGGTAGCAATCAGCCCCAGCATTTT.